Below, 3 T cell receptor beta chains from the same sample are listed, as sequenced in a study of T cells in tuberculosis. The data were produced by immunoSEQ multiplex PCR, yet TCRdb's version contains in-frame clones alone and is incomplete. Of 25,000 to 40,000 clones listed, roughly 90% were seen once; the top ten hold 7.7%. Sequencing was done on a sample of PBMCs. These receptors all come from a donor aged 10 to 29 with latent tuberculosis or without tuberculosis infection. Some clones in this sample may be carry-over from other donors' samples.

This clone was found once. The V and J genes are TRBV2 and TRBJ2-2, with TRBD1 matching 9 bases. This CDR3 is built from 15 residues. Germline values: CDR1 SNHLY, CDR2 FYNNEI. The V gene end was trimmed by 9 bases and the J gene end by 5 bases; junction bases not matched to a gene: 10. The CDR3 protein is CASTLGQGRTGELFF. CDR3 nucleotide sequence: TGTGCCAGTACGTTGGGACAGGGTCGTACCGGGGAGCTGTTTTTT. The entire variable domain, with the rest obtained from reference TRBV2 and TRBJ2-2, is as follows: EPEVTQTPSHQVTQMGQEVILRCVPISNHLYFYWYRQILGQKVEFLVSFYNNEISEKSEIFDDQFSVERPDGSNFTLKIRSTKLEDSAMYFCASTLGQGRTGELFFGEGSRLTVL.

The gene calls are TRBV6-1 and TRBJ1-1; D perhaps matches TRBD1 (5 bases). Germline V gene lookup returns CDR1 MNHNS and CDR2 SASEGT. The CDR3 sequence is 10 residues long. V lost 10 bases, J lost 6 bases, and 9 bases lay in between. The CDR3 spells CATGGAEAFF. The CDR3 DNA sequence: TGTGCCACCGGGGGGGCTGAAGCTTTCTTT.

This sequence joins TRBV27 and TRBJ2-3; possibly TRBD2 for D (5 bases). Trimming left V 0 bases short and J 6 bases short, with 10 bases between. CDR3 size: 14 residues. Germline V gene sequence: CDR1 MNHEY, CDR2 SMNVEV (reference sequence). The CDR3 spells CASSLSPPGDTQYF. CDR3 DNA: TGTGCCAGCAGTTTATCGCCCCCGGGGGATACGCAGTATTTT.